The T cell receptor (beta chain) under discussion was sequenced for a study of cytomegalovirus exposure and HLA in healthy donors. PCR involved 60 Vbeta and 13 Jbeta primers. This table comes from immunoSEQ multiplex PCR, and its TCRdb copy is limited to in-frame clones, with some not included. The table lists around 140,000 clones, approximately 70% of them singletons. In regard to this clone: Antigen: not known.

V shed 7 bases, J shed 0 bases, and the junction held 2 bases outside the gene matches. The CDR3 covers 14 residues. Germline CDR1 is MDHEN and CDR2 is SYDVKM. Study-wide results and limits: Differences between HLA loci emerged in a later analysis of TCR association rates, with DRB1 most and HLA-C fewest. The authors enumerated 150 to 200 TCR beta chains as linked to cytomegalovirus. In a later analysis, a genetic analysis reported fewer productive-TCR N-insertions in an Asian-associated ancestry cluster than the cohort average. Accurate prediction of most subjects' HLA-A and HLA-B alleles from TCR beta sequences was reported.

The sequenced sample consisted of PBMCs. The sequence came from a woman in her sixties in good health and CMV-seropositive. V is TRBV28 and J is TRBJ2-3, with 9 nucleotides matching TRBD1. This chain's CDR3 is CASTTGGSTDTQYF. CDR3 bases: TGTGCCAGCACGACAGGGGGTAGCACAGATACGCAGTATTTT.